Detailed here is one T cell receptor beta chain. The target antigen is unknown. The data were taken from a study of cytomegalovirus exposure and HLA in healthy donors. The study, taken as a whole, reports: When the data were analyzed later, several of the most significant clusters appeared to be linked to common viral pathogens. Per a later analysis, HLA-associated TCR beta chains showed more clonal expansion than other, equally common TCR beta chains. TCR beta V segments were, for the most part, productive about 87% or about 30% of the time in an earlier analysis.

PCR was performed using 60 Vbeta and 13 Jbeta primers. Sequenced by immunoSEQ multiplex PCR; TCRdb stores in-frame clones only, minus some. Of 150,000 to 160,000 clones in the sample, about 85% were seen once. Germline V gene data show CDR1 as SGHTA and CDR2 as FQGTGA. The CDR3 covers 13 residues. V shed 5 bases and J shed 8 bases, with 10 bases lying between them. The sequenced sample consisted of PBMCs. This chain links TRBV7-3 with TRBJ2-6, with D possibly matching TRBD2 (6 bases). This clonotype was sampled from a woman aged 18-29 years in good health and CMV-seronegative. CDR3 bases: TGTGCCAGCAGCCCGGGGGTACCCAACGTCCTGACTTTC. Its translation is CASSPGVPNVLTF.